This TCR beta chain was identified in a study of regulatory T cells in long-lasting Graves disease. Whole-study context: Patients met the persistent Graves' disease definition after over 5 years of antithyroid drugs with positive TSH receptor antibodies.

CDR3-region Arm-PCR and iRepertoire HTBI primers produced the TCR beta libraries. TCRdb used MiXCR to reprocess the multiplex PCR reads, holding one entry per CDR3 protein. This table holds 700,000 or so distinct CDR3 sequences, 30% found once. Time point denoted: persistent/refractory GD, antithyroid drugs over 5 years with positive TRAb. The authors made the TCR library using RNA they extracted from PBMCs. Each patient gave roughly 9.2 milliliters of EDTA-anticoagulated peripheral blood. The CDR3 runs 12 residues. Germline V gene sequence: CDR1 GTSNPN, CDR2 SVGIG (reference sequence). V lost 3 bases and J lost 8, with 10 bases in between. This clonotype has a count of ten or more.

The sequenced sample was peripheral blood mononuclear cells (PBMCs), obtained when the disease was refractory, from a patient treated with antithyroid drugs. The chain carries TRBV30 and TRBJ1-4; TRBD1 is a possible D gene (5 bases). The TCR was taken from a female donor with Graves disease. CDR3 sequence: CAWSPTGEKLFF. The CDR3 DNA reads as TGTGCCTGGAGCCCTACAGGCGAAAAACTGTTTTTT.